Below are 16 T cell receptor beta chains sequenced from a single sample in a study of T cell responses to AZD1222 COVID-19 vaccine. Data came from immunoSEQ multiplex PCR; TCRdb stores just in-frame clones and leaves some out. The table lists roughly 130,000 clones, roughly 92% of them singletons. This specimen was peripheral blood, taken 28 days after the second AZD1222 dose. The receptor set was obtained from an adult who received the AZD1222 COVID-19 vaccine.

The CDR3: CASSFGVGGDTQYF. CDR3 nucleotide sequence: TGTGCCAGCAGCTTTGGGGTTGGGGGAGATACGCAGTATTTT. The chain links TRBV5-6 to TRBJ2-3; TRBD1 or TRBD2 may be the D gene (5 bases each). Trimming took off 2 bases at V and 5 bases at J, with 12 bases between the two ends. Germline values: CDR1 SGHDT, CDR2 YYEEEE. The CDR3 extends over 14 amino acids. Variable domain in full (rest from reference TRBV5-6 and TRBJ2-3): DAGVTQSPTHLIKTRGQQVTLRCSPKSGHDTVSWYQQALGQGPQFIFQYYEEEERQRGNFPDRFSGHQFPNYSSELNVNALLLGDSALYLCASSFGVGGDTQYFGPGTRLTVL.

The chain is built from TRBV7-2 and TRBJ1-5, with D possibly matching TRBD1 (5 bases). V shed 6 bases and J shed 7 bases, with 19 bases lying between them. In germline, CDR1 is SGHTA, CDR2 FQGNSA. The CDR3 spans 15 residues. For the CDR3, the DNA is TGTGCCAGCAGATCCGCCCCGGGGAGGGGACAGCCCCAGCATTTT. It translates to CASRSAPGRGQPQHF.

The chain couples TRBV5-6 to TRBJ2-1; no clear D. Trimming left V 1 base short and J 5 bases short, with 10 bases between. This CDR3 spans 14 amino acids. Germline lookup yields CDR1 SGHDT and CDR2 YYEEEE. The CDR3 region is CASSLNHLNNEQFF. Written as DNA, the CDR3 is TGTGCCAGCAGCTTGAATCACCTGAACAATGAGCAGTTCTTC.

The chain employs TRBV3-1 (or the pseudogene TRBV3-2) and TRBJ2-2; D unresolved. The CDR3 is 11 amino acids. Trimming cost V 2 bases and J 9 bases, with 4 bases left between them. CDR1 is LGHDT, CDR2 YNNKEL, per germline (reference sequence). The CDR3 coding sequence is TGTGCCAGCAGCCAACAACGGGAGCTGTTTTTT. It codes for CASSQQRELFF.

CDR3 nucleotides: TGTGCCAGCAGCCCAAATCCCGGGACAGAGGACGAGCAGTACTTC. This translates into CASSPNPGTEDEQYF. The chain recombines TRBV3-1 (or the pseudogene TRBV3-2) with TRBJ2-7; the match to TRBD1 covers 7 bases. CDR3 length equals 15 residues. The trim removed 4 bases at V and 5 bases at J, leaving 11 bases unmatched. Germline loops: CDR1 LGHDT, CDR2 YNNKEL (reference sequence).

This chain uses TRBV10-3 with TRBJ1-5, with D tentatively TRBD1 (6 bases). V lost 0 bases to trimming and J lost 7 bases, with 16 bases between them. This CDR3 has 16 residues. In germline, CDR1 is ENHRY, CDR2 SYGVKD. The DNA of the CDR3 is TGTGCCATCAGTGAGTCCCGGTTAGGGGGTGGACAGCCCCAGCATTTT. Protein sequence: CAISESRLGGGQPQHF.

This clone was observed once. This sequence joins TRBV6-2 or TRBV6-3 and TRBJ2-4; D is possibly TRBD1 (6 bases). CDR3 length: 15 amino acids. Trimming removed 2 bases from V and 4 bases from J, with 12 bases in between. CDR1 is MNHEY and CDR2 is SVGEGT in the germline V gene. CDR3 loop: CASSYRTEPKNIQYF. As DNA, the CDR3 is TGTGCCAGCAGTTACAGGACAGAGCCAAAAAACATTCAGTACTTC.

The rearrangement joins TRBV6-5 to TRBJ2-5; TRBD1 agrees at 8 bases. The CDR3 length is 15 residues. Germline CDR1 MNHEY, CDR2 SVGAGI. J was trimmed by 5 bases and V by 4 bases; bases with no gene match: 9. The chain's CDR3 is CASSSAQTGGETQYF. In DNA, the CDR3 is TGTGCCAGCAGTTCCGCCCAAACAGGGGGTGAGACCCAGTACTTC.

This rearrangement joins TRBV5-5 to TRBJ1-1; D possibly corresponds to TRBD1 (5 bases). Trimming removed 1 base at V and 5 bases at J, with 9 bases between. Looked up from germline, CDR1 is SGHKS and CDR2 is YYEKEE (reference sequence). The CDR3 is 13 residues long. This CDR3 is CASSLSTGTEAFF. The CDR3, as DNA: TGTGCCAGCAGCTTGTCTACAGGAACTGAAGCTTTCTTT.

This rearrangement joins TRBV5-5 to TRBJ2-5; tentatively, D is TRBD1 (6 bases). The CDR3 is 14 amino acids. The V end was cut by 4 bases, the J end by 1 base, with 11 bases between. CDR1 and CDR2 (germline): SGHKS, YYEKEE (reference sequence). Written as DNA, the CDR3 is TGTGCCAGCAGCCTCGGACAGCTCCAAGAGACCCAGTACTTC. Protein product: CASSLGQLQETQYF.

CDR3 nucleotide sequence: TGTGCCAGTAGCCGATCTGGCAGTCTCATGAACACTGAAGCTTTCTTT. Translation: CASSRSGSLMNTEAFF. This chain joins TRBV19 and TRBJ1-1; D is undetermined. V lost 6 bases and J lost 0, with 17 bases in between. CDR1 and CDR2 (germline): LNHDA, SQIVND (reference sequence). CDR3 size: 16 residues.

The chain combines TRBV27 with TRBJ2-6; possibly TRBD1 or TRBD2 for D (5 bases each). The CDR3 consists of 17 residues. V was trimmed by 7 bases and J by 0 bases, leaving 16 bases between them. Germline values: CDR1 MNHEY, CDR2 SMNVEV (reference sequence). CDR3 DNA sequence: TGTGCCAGCACTTACTCGGGGCTCTACTCTGGGGCCAACGTCCTGACTTTC. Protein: CASTYSGLYSGANVLTF.

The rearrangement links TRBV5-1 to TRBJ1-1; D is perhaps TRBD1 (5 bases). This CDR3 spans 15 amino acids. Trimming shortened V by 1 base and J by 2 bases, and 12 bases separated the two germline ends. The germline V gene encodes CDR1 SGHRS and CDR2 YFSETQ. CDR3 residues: CASSLLGHGNTEAFF. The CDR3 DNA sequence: TGCGCCAGCAGCTTGCTGGGGCATGGAAACACTGAAGCTTTCTTT.

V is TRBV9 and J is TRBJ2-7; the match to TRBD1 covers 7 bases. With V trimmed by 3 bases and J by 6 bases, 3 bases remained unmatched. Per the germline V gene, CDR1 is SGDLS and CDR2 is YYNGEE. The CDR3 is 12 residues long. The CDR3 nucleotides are TGTGCCAGCAGCGGACAGGGACGCGAGCAGTACTTC. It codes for CASSGQGREQYF.

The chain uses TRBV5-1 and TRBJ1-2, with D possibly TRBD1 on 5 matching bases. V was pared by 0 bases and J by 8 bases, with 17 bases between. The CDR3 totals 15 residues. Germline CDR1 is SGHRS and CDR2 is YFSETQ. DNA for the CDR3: TGCGCCAGCAGCTTGGACCCGCCCGGGGGAGGGGGCTACACCTTC. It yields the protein CASSLDPPGGGGYTF.

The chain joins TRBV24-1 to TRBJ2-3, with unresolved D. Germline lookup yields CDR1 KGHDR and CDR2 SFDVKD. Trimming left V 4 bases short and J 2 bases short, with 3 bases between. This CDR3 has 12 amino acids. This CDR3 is CATSEVTDTQYF. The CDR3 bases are TGTGCCACCAGTGAGGTCACAGATACGCAGTATTTT.